The 10 T cell receptor beta chains reported below all come from one sample, sequenced in a study. TCRdb fed the 5' RACE reads into MiXCR, producing one record per CDR3 protein. Among tens of thousands of distinct CDR3 sequences listed, approximately 17% were seen once. The sequenced material came from naive CD4+ T cells sorted from blood. The subset is: naive CD4+ T cells, CD4+CD45RA+CD25-. All receptors derive from a female donor with breast cancer.

This clonotype has only a few counts. A read error may produce the germline difference seen at one junction end. The V gene is TRBV7-7, the J gene TRBJ2-2; weak D call: TRBD1 (6 bases). The CDR3 contains 14 residues. The V gene's germline CDR1 is SSHAT and CDR2 FNYEAQ (reference sequence). Written as DNA, the CDR3 is TGTGCTAGCAGCTTAGAGAGGGGGACCGGGGAGCTGTTTTTT. Translation gives CASSLERGTGELFF.

This chain uses TRBV7-9 with TRBJ2-1; 7 bases line up with TRBD2. The CDR3 totals 16 residues. Losses at the gene ends were 2 bases for V and 6 bases for J; bases not matched to a gene: 10. The germline V gene encodes CDR1 SEHNR and CDR2 FQNEAQ (reference sequence). CDR3 bases: TGTGCCAGCAGCTTAATTACTGGCGGGAGAGGCAATGAGCAGTTCTTC. It specifies CASSLITGGRGNEQFF.

This clonotype was observed a few times. The CDR3 DNA follows: TGCGCCAGCAGCCTTAGCGGGGGGATTCAAGAGACCCAGTACTTC. Residues: CASSLSGGIQETQYF. The chain links TRBV5-1 to TRBJ2-5; 10 bases are shared with TRBD2. The CDR3 consists of 15 residues. The germline CDR1 and CDR2 sequences are SGHRS and YFSETQ. J gave up 2 bases and V 4 bases, and 5 bases lay outside the gene matches. Combining the CDR3 with reference TRBV5-1 and TRBJ2-5 gives the whole variable domain KAGVTQTPRYLIKTRGQQVTLSCSPISGHRSVSWYQQTPGQGLQFLFEYFSETQRNKGNFPGRFSGRQFSNSRSEMNVSTLELGDSALYLCASSLSGGIQETQYFGPGTRLLVL.

This clonotype was seen at least ten times. V is TRBV20-1 and J is TRBJ1-5, with unresolved D. V was cut by 0 bases and J by 0 bases, with 6 bases left in between. This CDR3 is built from 14 residues. CDR1 and CDR2 from the germline V gene are DFQATT and SNEGSKA (reference sequence). CDR3: CSARESFSNQPQHF. In DNA form, the CDR3 reads TGCAGTGCTAGAGAATCGTTTAGCAATCAGCCCCAGCATTTT.

This clonotype came up many times. The V call is TRBV4-1, the J call TRBJ1-2, with 8 bases that match TRBD1. CDR1 is MGHRA, CDR2 YSYEKL, per germline. CDR3 length: 14 amino acids. The V segment lost 4 bases and the J segment 8 bases; nucleotides outside the gene matches: 9. CDR3 sequence (DNA): TGCGCCAGCAGCCGCGACGGACAGGGAGGCGGCTACACCTTC. Its translation is CASSRDGQGGGYTF.

The table lists this clonotype with a few counts. The chain carries TRBV5-1 and TRBJ2-5, with D possibly being TRBD2 (6 bases). This CDR3 is built from 14 residues. Trimming left V 3 bases short and J 4 bases short, with 13 bases between. Per the germline V gene, CDR1 is SGHRS and CDR2 is YFSETQ. The CDR3 DNA follows: TGCGCCAGCAGCTCGGCAAAGGGAGGAGAGACCCAGTACTTC. This sequence encodes CASSSAKGGETQYF.

This chain uses TRBV7-3 with TRBJ2-1; 9 bases are shared with TRBD2. The CDR3 runs to 17 residues. Germline assignment: CDR1 SGHTA and CDR2 FQGTGA. Germline trimming cut 5 bases from V and 10 bases from J; bases unmatched to any gene: 18. The CDR3 reads CASSRSPVAGVFKEQFF. Written as DNA, the CDR3 is TGTGCCAGCAGCCGCTCCCCGGTAGCGGGAGTTTTCAAGGAGCAGTTCTTC.

This clonotype appeared a few times. The chain couples TRBV4-1 to TRBJ1-1; no clear D gene. V was trimmed by 2 bases and J by 10 bases, leaving 17 bases between them. CDR1 and CDR2 (germline): MGHRA, YSYEKL. This CDR3 is built from 14 residues. CDR3 in DNA: TGCGCCAGCAGCCAACTAACTCGGGAGGGAACAGCTTTCTTT. Amino acid sequence: CASSQLTREGTAFF.

This clonotype was picked up a small number of times. V is TRBV5-6 and J is TRBJ1-1, with 8 nucleotides matching TRBD1. V shed 3 bases, J shed 3 bases, and the junction held 10 bases outside the gene matches. The CDR3 has 16 residues. The germline gives CDR1 SGHDT, CDR2 YYEEEE. The CDR3 coding sequence is TGTGCCAGCAGCTCCAGGACAGGGCGGAGGGACACTGAAGCTTTCTTT. Translating it yields CASSSRTGRRDTEAFF. The whole variable domain, remainder taken from reference TRBV5-6 and TRBJ1-1, is DAGVTQSPTHLIKTRGQQVTLRCSPKSGHDTVSWYQQALGQGPQFIFQYYEEEERQRGNFPDRFSGHQFPNYSSELNVNALLLGDSALYLCASSSRTGRRDTEAFFGQGTRLTVV.

This clonotype showed up just a few times. Compared with germline, one end of the junction differs, possibly owing to a read error. The rearrangement uses TRBV7-2 and TRBJ1-4; D is unresolved. CDR1 SGHTA and CDR2 FQGNSA come from the germline V gene. The CDR3 runs 14 residues. CDR3 loop: CASSLHATNEKLFF. For the CDR3, the DNA is TGTGCCAGCAGCCTACATGCAACTAATGAAAAACTGTTCTTT.